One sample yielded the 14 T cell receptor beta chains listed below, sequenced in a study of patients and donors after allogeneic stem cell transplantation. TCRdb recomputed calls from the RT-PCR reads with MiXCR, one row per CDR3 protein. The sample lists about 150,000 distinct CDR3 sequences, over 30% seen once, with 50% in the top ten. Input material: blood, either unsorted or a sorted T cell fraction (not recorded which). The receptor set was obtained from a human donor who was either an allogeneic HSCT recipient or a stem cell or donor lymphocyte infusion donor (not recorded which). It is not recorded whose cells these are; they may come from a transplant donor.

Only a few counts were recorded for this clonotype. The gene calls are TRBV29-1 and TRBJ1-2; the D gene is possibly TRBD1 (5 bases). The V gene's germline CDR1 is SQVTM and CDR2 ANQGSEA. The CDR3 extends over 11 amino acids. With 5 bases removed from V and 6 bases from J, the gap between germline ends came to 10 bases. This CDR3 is CSVNPGHGYTF. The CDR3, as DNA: TGCAGCGTTAATCCGGGACATGGCTACACCTTC. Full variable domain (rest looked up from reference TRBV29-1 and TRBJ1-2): SAVISQKPSRDICQRGTSLTIQCQVDSQVTMMFWYRQQPGQSLTLIATANQGSEATYESGFVIDKFPISRPNLTFSTLTVSNMSPEDSSIYLCSVNPGHGYTFGSGTRLTVV.

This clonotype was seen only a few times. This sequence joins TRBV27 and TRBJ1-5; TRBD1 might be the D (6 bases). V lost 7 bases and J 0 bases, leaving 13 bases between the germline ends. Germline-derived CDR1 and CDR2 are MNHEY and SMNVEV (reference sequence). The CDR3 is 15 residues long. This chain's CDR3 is CASKGGQSSNQPQHF. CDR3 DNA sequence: TGTGCCAGCAAGGGGGGCCAATCTAGCAATCAGCCCCAGCATTTT.

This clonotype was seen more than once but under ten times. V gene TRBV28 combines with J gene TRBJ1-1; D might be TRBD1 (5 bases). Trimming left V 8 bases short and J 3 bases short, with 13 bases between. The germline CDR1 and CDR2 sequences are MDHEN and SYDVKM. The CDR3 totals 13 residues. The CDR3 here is CASADRLYTEAFF. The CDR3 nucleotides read TGTGCCAGCGCAGACAGACTTTACACTGAAGCTTTCTTT.

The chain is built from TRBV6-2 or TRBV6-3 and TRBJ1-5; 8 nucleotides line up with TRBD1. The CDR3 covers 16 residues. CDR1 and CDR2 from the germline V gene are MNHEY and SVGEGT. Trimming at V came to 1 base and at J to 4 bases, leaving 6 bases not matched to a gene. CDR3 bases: TGTGCCAGCAGTTACTGGCAGGGGGCGGAAAATCAGCCCCAGCATTTT. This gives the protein CASSYWQGAENQPQHF.

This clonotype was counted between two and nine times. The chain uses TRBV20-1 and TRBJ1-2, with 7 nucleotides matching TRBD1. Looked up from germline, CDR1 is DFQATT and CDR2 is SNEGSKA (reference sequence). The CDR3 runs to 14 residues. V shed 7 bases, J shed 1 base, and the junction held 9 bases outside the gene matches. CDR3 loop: CSGIGGGGNYGYTF. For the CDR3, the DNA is TGCAGTGGGATCGGAGGGGGCGGTAACTATGGCTACACCTTC.

The CDR3 loop is CASSLAREAQHF. CDR3 sequence (DNA): TGTGCCAGCAGCTTAGCCAGGGAGGCCCAGCATTTT. The V gene is TRBV7-2, the J gene TRBJ1-5; the D gene is possibly TRBD1 (5 bases). The CDR3 length is 12 residues. Germline V gene sequence: CDR1 SGHTA, CDR2 FQGNSA. The V end was cut by 0 bases, the J end by 11 bases, with 8 bases between.

CDR3: CASSFAVELSKSSYNEQFF. In DNA form, the CDR3 reads TGTGCCAGCAGTTTTGCAGTAGAACTTTCAAAGAGCTCCTACAATGAGCAGTTCTTC. This rearrangement joins TRBV12-3 or TRBV12-4 to TRBJ2-1, with D unresolved. This CDR3 comprises 19 residues. With 3 bases removed from V and 0 bases from J, the gap between germline ends came to 21 bases.

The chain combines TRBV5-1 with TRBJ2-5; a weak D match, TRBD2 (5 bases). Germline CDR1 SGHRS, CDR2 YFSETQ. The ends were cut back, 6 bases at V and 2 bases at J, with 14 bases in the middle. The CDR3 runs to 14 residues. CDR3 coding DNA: TGCGCCAGCACGGACGGGATTTTGCAAGAGACCCAGTACTTC. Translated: CASTDGILQETQYF.

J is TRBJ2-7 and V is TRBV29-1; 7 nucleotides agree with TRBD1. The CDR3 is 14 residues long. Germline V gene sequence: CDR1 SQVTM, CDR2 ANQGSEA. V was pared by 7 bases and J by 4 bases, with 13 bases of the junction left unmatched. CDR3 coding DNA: TGCAGCGCGGGGTCCGGGACAGTGGATTACGAGCAGTACTTC. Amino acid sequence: CSAGSGTVDYEQYF.

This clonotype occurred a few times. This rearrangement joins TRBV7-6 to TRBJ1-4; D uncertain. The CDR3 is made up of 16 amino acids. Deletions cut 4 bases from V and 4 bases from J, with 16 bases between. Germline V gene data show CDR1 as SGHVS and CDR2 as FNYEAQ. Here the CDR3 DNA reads TGTGCCAGCAGCTCCTTGGGAGTTGGGAGTAATGAAAAACTGTTTTTT. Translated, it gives CASSSLGVGSNEKLFF.

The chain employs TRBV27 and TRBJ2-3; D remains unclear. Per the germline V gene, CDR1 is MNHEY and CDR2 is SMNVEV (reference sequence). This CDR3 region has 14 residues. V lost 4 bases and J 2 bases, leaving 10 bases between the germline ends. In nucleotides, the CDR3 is TGTGCCAGCAGTTCTTTCTCCGACACAGATACGCAGTATTTT. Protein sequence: CASSSFSDTDTQYF.

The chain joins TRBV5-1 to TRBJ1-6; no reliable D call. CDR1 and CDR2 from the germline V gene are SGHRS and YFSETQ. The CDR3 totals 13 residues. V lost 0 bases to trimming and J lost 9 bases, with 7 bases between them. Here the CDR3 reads CASSLAGRSPLHF. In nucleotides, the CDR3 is TGCGCCAGCAGCTTGGCCGGGCGTTCACCCCTCCACTTT. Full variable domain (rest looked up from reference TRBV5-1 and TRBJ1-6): KAGVTQTPRYLIKTRGQQVTLSCSPISGHRSVSWYQQTPGQGLQFLFEYFSETQRNKGNFPGRFSGRQFSNSRSEMNVSTLELGDSALYLCASSLAGRSPLHFGNGTRLTVT.

CDR3 sequence: CASSPLRLSEAFF. CDR3 sequence (DNA): TGTGCCAGCAGCCCTCTAAGGCTTTCTGAAGCTTTCTTT. V and J are TRBV7-2 and TRBJ1-1, with D unclear. The CDR3 consists of 13 residues. In germline, CDR1 is SGHTA, CDR2 FQGNSA. V shed 5 bases and J shed 6 bases, with 13 bases lying between them.

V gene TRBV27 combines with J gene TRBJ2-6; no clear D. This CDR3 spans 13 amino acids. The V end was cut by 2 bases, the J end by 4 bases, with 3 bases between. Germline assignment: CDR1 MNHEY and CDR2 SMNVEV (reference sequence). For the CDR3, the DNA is TGTGCCAGCAGTTTAGACGGGGCCAACGTCCTGACTTTC. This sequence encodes CASSLDGANVLTF.